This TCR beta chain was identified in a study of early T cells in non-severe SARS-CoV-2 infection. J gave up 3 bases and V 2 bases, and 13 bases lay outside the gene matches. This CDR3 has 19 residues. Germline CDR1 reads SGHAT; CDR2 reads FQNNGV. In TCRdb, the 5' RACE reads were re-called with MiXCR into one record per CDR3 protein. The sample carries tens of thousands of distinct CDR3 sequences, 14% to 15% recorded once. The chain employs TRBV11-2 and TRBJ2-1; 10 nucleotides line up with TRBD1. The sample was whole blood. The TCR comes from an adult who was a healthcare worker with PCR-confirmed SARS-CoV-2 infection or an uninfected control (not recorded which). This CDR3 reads CASSLFPFLRDRGYNEQFF. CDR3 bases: TGTGCCAGCAGCTTATTTCCCTTTCTCCGGGACAGGGGCTACAATGAGCAGTTCTTC.